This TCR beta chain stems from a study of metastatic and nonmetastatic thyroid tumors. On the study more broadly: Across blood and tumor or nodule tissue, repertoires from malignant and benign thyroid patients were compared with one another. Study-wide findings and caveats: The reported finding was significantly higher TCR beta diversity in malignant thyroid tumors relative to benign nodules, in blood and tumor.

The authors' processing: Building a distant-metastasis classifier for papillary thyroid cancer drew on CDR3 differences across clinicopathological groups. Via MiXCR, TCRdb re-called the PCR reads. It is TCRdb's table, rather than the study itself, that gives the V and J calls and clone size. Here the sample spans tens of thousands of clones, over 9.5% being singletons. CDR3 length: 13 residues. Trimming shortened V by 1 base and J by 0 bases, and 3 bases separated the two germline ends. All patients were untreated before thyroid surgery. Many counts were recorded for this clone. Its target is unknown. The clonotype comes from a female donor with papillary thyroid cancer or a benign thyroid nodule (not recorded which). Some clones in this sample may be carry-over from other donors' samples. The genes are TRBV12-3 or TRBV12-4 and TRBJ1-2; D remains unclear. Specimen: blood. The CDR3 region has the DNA TGTGCCAGCAGTTTAGACACTAACTATGGCTACACCTTC. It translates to CASSLDTNYGYTF.